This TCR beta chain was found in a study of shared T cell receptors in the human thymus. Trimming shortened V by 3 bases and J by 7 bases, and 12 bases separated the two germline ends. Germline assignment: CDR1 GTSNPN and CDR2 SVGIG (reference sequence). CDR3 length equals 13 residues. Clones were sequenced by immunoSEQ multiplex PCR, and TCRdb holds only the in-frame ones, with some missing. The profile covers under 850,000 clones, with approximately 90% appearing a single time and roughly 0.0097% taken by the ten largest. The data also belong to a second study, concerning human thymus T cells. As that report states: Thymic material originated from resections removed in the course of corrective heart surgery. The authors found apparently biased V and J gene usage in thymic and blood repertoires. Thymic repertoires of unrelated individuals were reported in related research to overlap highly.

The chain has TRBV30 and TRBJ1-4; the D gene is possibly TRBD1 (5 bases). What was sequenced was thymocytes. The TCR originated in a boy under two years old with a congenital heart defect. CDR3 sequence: CAWRGGESEKLFF. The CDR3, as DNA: TGTGCCTGGAGGGGGGGGGAGTCTGAAAAACTGTTTTTT. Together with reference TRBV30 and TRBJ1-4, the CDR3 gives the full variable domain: SQTIHQWPATLVQPVGSPLSLECTVEGTSNPNLYWYRQAAGRGLQLLFYSVGIGQISSEVPQNLSASRPQDRQFILSSKKLLLSDSGFYLCAWRGGESEKLFFGSGTQLSVL.